This TCR beta chain originates from a study of PD-L1 blockade in urothelial cancer. V was trimmed by 2 bases and J by 8 bases, leaving 12 bases between them. The CDR3 sequence is 14 residues long. Germline lookup yields CDR1 MNHNY and CDR2 SVGAGI (reference sequence). Libraries were prepared by immunoSEQ multiplex PCR; TCRdb keeps only in-frame clonotypes and omits some of them. The sample includes fewer than 85,000 clones, around nine tenths of them seen just once. Time point given: peripheral blood 6 weeks after treatment start. The sequencing here drew on PBMCs, taken around atezolizumab (anti-PD-L1) treatment. The TCR comes from a man in his sixties with urothelial cancer. The rearrangement uses TRBV6-6 and TRBJ1-4, with D possibly being TRBD1 (6 bases). Written as DNA, the CDR3 is TGTGCCAGCAGTTACGGGGGCTCAGACGAAAAACTGTTTTTT. Amino acid sequence: CASSYGGSDEKLFF.